These T cell receptor beta chains were read from a single sample in a study of cytomegalovirus exposure and HLA in healthy donors. Produced via immunoSEQ multiplex PCR; TCRdb's table is partial and in-frame only. The table shows about 130,000 clones, with roughly 78% occurring only once. The sequenced sample was PBMCs. All receptors come from a man aged 30 to 39 in good health. Each CDR3 is given with its conserved first and last residue. D genes are given only for firm matches. Only some rows state a clone size, as once, few, many or a class for expanded clones.

j_gene: TRBJ2-1; v_gene: TRBV7-2; d_gene: TRBD2; abundance: NA; CDR3nt: TGTGCCAGCAGCTTACGGCGAGCGGGATCTTCCTACAATGAGCAGTTCTTC; CDR3aa: CASSLRRAGSSYNEQFF
j_gene: TRBJ2-3; v_gene: TRBV7-2; d_gene: NA; abundance: NA; CDR3nt: TGTGCCAGCAGCAGCCGCACAGATACGCAGTATTTT; CDR3aa: CASSSRTDTQYF
j_gene: TRBJ2-1; v_gene: TRBV15; d_gene: TRBD1; abundance: NA; CDR3nt: TGTGCCACCAGCAGCGAAGGGACAGGGAACGAGCAGTTCTTC; CDR3aa: CATSSEGTGNEQFF
j_gene: TRBJ2-2; v_gene: TRBV5-4; d_gene: NA; abundance: NA; CDR3nt: TGTGCCAGCAGCTGGTTCGGGAGCAGGAACACCGGGGAGCTGTTTTTT; CDR3aa: CASSWFGSRNTGELFF
j_gene: TRBJ1-1; v_gene: TRBV28; d_gene: NA; abundance: NA; CDR3nt: TGTGCCAGCAGTGAAGCAGGGTCCCTGAACACTGAAGCTTTCTTT; CDR3aa: CASSEAGSLNTEAFF
j_gene: TRBJ2-5; v_gene: TRBV6-1; d_gene: TRBD1; abundance: NA; CDR3nt: TGTGCCAGCAGCCAGGGACAGGGGGCAGGAGAGACCCAGTACTTC; CDR3aa: CASSQGQGAGETQYF
j_gene: TRBJ2-7; v_gene: TRBV18; d_gene: NA; abundance: NA; CDR3nt: TGTGCCAGCTCACCTGATAGTGGGGGGAGGTACGAGCAGTACTTC; CDR3aa: CASSPDSGGRYEQYF
j_gene: TRBJ2-1; v_gene: TRBV4-1; d_gene: NA; abundance: NA; CDR3nt: TGCGCCAGCAGCCAATCAGCGGCCTCCTACAATGAGCAGTTCTTC; CDR3aa: CASSQSAASYNEQFF
j_gene: TRBJ2-1; v_gene: TRBV27; d_gene: TRBD2; abundance: NA; CDR3nt: TGTGCCAGCAGTCTTACTAGCGGGGTAGGCGCTGAGCAGTTCTTC; CDR3aa: CASSLTSGVGAEQFF
j_gene: TRBJ2-5; v_gene: TRBV10-1; d_gene: TRBD2; abundance: NA; CDR3nt: TGCGCCAGCAGTAGACCCACTAGCGGAGAGACCCAGTACTTC; CDR3aa: CASSRPTSGETQYF
j_gene: TRBJ1-4; v_gene: TRBV6-5; d_gene: TRBD1; abundance: NA; CDR3nt: TGTGCCAGCAGTTACTACGCCGGGACAGGGTATCAAAAACTGTTTTTT; CDR3aa: CASSYYAGTGYQKLFF
j_gene: TRBJ2-7; v_gene: TRBV6-5; d_gene: NA; abundance: NA; CDR3nt: TGTGCCAGCAGTTACTCTTGGGGGGTGGGTGAAGAGCAGTACTTC; CDR3aa: CASSYSWGVGEEQYF
j_gene: TRBJ2-7; v_gene: TRBV18; d_gene: TRBD2; abundance: NA; CDR3nt: TGTGCCAGCTCACCCGGGACTAGCGGTTACGAGCAGTACTTC; CDR3aa: CASSPGTSGYEQYF
j_gene: TRBJ2-7; v_gene: TRBV6-1; d_gene: TRBD1; abundance: NA; CDR3nt: TGTGCCAGTGGACAGGGGGCCTGGTACGAGCAGTACTTC; CDR3aa: CASGQGAWYEQYF
j_gene: TRBJ2-7; v_gene: TRBV29-1; d_gene: NA; abundance: NA; CDR3nt: TGCAGCGTTGAAGGGGGGGGGCCCTCCTACGAGCAGTACTTC; CDR3aa: CSVEGGGPSYEQYF
j_gene: TRBJ2-2; v_gene: TRBV5-6; d_gene: NA; abundance: NA; CDR3nt: TGTGCCAGCAGCCCGCGCTTCAGGGGGAACACCGGGGAGCTGTTTTTT; CDR3aa: CASSPRFRGNTGELFF
j_gene: TRBJ2-7; v_gene: TRBV27; d_gene: TRBD1; abundance: NA; CDR3nt: TGTGCCAGCAGTCAAGGGACAGACCTCGAGCAGTACTTC; CDR3aa: CASSQGTDLEQYF
j_gene: TRBJ1-2; v_gene: TRBV13; d_gene: NA; abundance: NA; CDR3nt: TGTGCCAGCAGCTTATTGACAGGCGCCCTTAGAGGCTACACCTTC; CDR3aa: CASSLLTGALRGYTF
j_gene: TRBJ1-4; v_gene: TRBV5-1; d_gene: NA; abundance: once; CDR3nt: TGCGCCAGCGCGAGCGGGCCTAATGAAAAACTGTTTTTT; CDR3aa: CASASGPNEKLFF
j_gene: TRBJ2-3; v_gene: TRBV10-3; d_gene: NA; abundance: NA; CDR3nt: TGTGCCATCAGTGAGTCCCCCCCCCGTTCGCAGTATTTT; CDR3aa: CAISESPPRSQYF
j_gene: TRBJ2-7; v_gene: TRBV6-1; d_gene: TRBD1; abundance: NA; CDR3nt: TGTGCCAGCACAGGACAGGGACGACTCTACGAGCAGTACTTC; CDR3aa: CASTGQGRLYEQYF
j_gene: TRBJ1-1; v_gene: TRBV5-1; d_gene: NA; abundance: few; CDR3nt: TGCGCCAGCAGCTTAGCCGAGAACACTGAAGCTTTCTTT; CDR3aa: CASSLAENTEAFF
j_gene: TRBJ2-1; v_gene: TRBV5-1; d_gene: NA; abundance: NA; CDR3nt: TGCGCCAGCAGCACCACAGCGGTAGGGCAGTTCTTC; CDR3aa: CASSTTAVGQFF
j_gene: TRBJ1-1; v_gene: TRBV21-1; d_gene: NA; abundance: NA; CDR3nt: TGTGCCAGCATGGACCCCCGGGGGGCTGAAGCTTTCTTT; CDR3aa: CASMDPRGAEAFF
j_gene: TRBJ2-7; v_gene: TRBV6-6; d_gene: TRBD2; abundance: NA; CDR3nt: TGTGCCAGCGCCCGGGAGGCCCCCTACGAGCAGTACTTC; CDR3aa: CASAREAPYEQYF
j_gene: TRBJ1-1; v_gene: TRBV6-5; d_gene: TRBD1; abundance: NA; CDR3nt: TGTGCCAGCAGTTACTCTAACCAGGGGGACACTGAAGCTTTCTTT; CDR3aa: CASSYSNQGDTEAFF
j_gene: TRBJ1-1; v_gene: TRBV30; d_gene: NA; abundance: NA; CDR3nt: TGTGCCTGGAGTGTACCGTCCTGGCAGGGGAAGAGAGCTTTCTTT; CDR3aa: CAWSVPSWQGKRAFF
j_gene: TRBJ2-7; v_gene: TRBV5-4; d_gene: NA; abundance: NA; CDR3nt: TGTGCCAGCAGCTTGGCGACTAGGGAATACGAGCAGTACTTC; CDR3aa: CASSLATREYEQYF
j_gene: TRBJ2-7; v_gene: TRBV6-5; d_gene: TRBD2; abundance: NA; CDR3nt: TGTGCCAGCAGCTCCGCCCCTAGCGGGAGAAGCGAGCAGTACTTC; CDR3aa: CASSSAPSGRSEQYF
j_gene: TRBJ2-4; v_gene: TRBV6-5; d_gene: TRBD2; abundance: NA; CDR3nt: TGTGCCAGCAGGCTTGGACTAGCAGGCATTCAGTACTTC; CDR3aa: CASRLGLAGIQYF
j_gene: TRBJ1-4; v_gene: TRBV5-8; d_gene: NA; abundance: NA; CDR3nt: TGTGCCAGCAGCTCCCGCCGCTCGACAGCCCCCAGAGAGCTGTTTTTT; CDR3aa: CASSSRRSTAPRELFF
j_gene: TRBJ2-7; v_gene: TRBV30; d_gene: TRBD1; abundance: NA; CDR3nt: TGTGCCTGGAGTGTAGGGACAGGGGGCGGCGAGCAGTACTTC; CDR3aa: CAWSVGTGGGEQYF
j_gene: TRBJ1-6; v_gene: TRBV5-1; d_gene: TRBD1; abundance: NA; CDR3nt: TGCGCCAGCCGTCCGTTGGGACAGGGGGATTCACCCCTCCACTTT; CDR3aa: CASRPLGQGDSPLHF
j_gene: TRBJ1-6; v_gene: TRBV6-1; d_gene: TRBD1; abundance: NA; CDR3nt: TGTGCCAGCAGTGAGGGGACAGGGGGGACTCCCCTCCACTTT; CDR3aa: CASSEGTGGTPLHF
j_gene: TRBJ1-4; v_gene: TRBV6-1; d_gene: TRBD1; abundance: NA; CDR3nt: TGTGCCAGCAGTATACAGGGGGGACGCCGGGAAAAACTGTTTTTT; CDR3aa: CASSIQGGRREKLFF
j_gene: TRBJ1-2; v_gene: TRBV7-8; d_gene: NA; abundance: NA; CDR3nt: TGTGCCAGCAGCTTAAGTAAGAGCTATGGCTACACCTTC; CDR3aa: CASSLSKSYGYTF
j_gene: TRBJ2-7; v_gene: TRBV6-1; d_gene: NA; abundance: NA; CDR3nt: TGTGCCAGCAGGGGACTCTCCTACGAGCAGTACTTC; CDR3aa: CASRGLSYEQYF
j_gene: TRBJ2-7; v_gene: TRBV6-5; d_gene: TRBD2; abundance: NA; CDR3nt: TGTGCCAGCAGTTACTTTAGCGGGAGCTACTACGAGCAGTACTTC; CDR3aa: CASSYFSGSYYEQYF
j_gene: TRBJ2-2; v_gene: TRBV5-1; d_gene: TRBD2; abundance: NA; CDR3nt: TGCGCCAGCAGCTTGGTACCCGGGACTAGTAAGGCCGGGGAGCTGTTTTTT; CDR3aa: CASSLVPGTSKAGELFF
j_gene: TRBJ2-5; v_gene: TRBV7-8; d_gene: NA; abundance: NA; CDR3nt: TGTGCCAGCCTTATCCAATACGGGGTAGGAGAGACCCAGTACTTC; CDR3aa: CASLIQYGVGETQYF
j_gene: TRBJ2-1; v_gene: TRBV5-1; d_gene: NA; abundance: NA; CDR3nt: TGCGCCAGCAGATCCACCAGCTCCTACAATGAGCAGTTCTTC; CDR3aa: CASRSTSSYNEQFF
j_gene: TRBJ2-1; v_gene: TRBV27; d_gene: TRBD2; abundance: NA; CDR3nt: TGTGCCAGCAGTTTATGGCTAGCGGCCTACAATGAGCAGTTCTTC; CDR3aa: CASSLWLAAYNEQFF
j_gene: TRBJ1-3; v_gene: TRBV27; d_gene: NA; abundance: NA; CDR3nt: TGTGCCAGCAGTTTATCAAGAACAGGTGGAAACACCATATATTTT; CDR3aa: CASSLSRTGGNTIYF
j_gene: TRBJ2-7; v_gene: TRBV5-1; d_gene: NA; abundance: NA; CDR3nt: TGCGCCAGCAGCTCGCCCCCGGGGTTCGAGCAGTACTTC; CDR3aa: CASSSPPGFEQYF
j_gene: TRBJ2-7; v_gene: TRBV10-2; d_gene: TRBD2; abundance: NA; CDR3nt: TGCGCCAGCAGTGAACTAGCGGGACTTCCTCCCTCCTACGAGCAGTACTTC; CDR3aa: CASSELAGLPPSYEQYF
j_gene: TRBJ1-5; v_gene: TRBV30; d_gene: NA; abundance: NA; CDR3nt: TGTGCCTGGGCCCGGGGGAGCAATCAGCCCCAGCATTTT; CDR3aa: CAWARGSNQPQHF
j_gene: TRBJ1-1; v_gene: TRBV9; d_gene: TRBD1; abundance: NA; CDR3nt: TGTGCCAGCAGCGTAGCTACGGCGGCAGGGGGAACGGGCACTGAAGCTTTCTTT; CDR3aa: CASSVATAAGGTGTEAFF
j_gene: TRBJ2-2; v_gene: TRBV27; d_gene: TRBD2; abundance: NA; CDR3nt: TGTGCCAGCAGTCCCACTAGCGGGAGATATACCGGGGAGCTGTTTTTT; CDR3aa: CASSPTSGRYTGELFF
j_gene: TRBJ2-1; v_gene: TRBV2; d_gene: NA; abundance: NA; CDR3nt: TGTGCCAGCAGAGGAGATCGGGGTTCAGGCAATGAGCAGTTCTTC; CDR3aa: CASRGDRGSGNEQFF
j_gene: TRBJ2-5; v_gene: TRBV19; d_gene: NA; abundance: once; CDR3nt: TGTGCCAGTAGGAAGCGGGACCAAGAGACCCAGTACTTC; CDR3aa: CASRKRDQETQYF
j_gene: TRBJ2-5; v_gene: TRBV4-3; d_gene: TRBD2; abundance: once; CDR3nt: TGCGCCAGCAGCCAAGCGCCTACTTATCAGGGACTAGCGGGGTGGGACGAGACCCAGTACTTC; CDR3aa: CASSQAPTYQGLAGWDETQYF
j_gene: TRBJ2-5; v_gene: TRBV6-5; d_gene: TRBD1; abundance: NA; CDR3nt: TGTGCCAGCAGCCCCCGAGGGGGCAGGGAGACCCAGTACTTC; CDR3aa: CASSPRGGRETQYF
j_gene: TRBJ2-1; v_gene: TRBV2; d_gene: NA; abundance: NA; CDR3nt: TGTGCCAGCAGTGAACCGAGGGACTTAAAGTTCTTC; CDR3aa: CASSEPRDLKFF
j_gene: TRBJ2-1; v_gene: TRBV9; d_gene: NA; abundance: NA; CDR3nt: TGTGCCAGCAGCGTAGGGGTGGGAGGTCTGAATGAGCAGTTCTTC; CDR3aa: CASSVGVGGLNEQFF
j_gene: TRBJ1-5; v_gene: TRBV19; d_gene: NA; abundance: NA; CDR3nt: TGTGCCAGTAGTAGCGTCAAGCATCAGCCCCAGCATTTT; CDR3aa: CASSSVKHQPQHF
j_gene: TRBJ2-1; v_gene: TRBV29-1; d_gene: NA; abundance: NA; CDR3nt: TGCAGCGTTGAATGGAGAGTTGAGCAGTTCTTC; CDR3aa: CSVEWRVEQFF